This entry lists 21 T cell receptor beta chains sequenced from one sample in a study of fetal regulatory T cell absence and autoimmunity. Clones were read by immunoSEQ multiplex PCR, and TCRdb kept only the in-frame ones, dropping some. Of about 46,000 clones listed, about 79% are singletons. The sequencing sample was made of cord blood. The receptors here all came from a newborn boy with IPEX syndrome.

This clone was seen a few times. CDR3: CASSSRLAGGYNEQFF. The CDR3 DNA follows: TGTGCCAGCAGCAGCCGACTAGCGGGGGGATACAATGAGCAGTTCTTC. This sequence joins TRBV11-2 and TRBJ2-1, with 13 bases that match TRBD2. Germline assignment: CDR1 SGHAT and CDR2 FQNNGV. This CDR3 spans 16 amino acids. Unmatched junction bases numbered 5, after V lost 5 bases and J lost 4 bases.

The V and J genes are TRBV6-6 and TRBJ1-1; 9 bases line up with TRBD1. Germline CDR1 reads MNHNY; CDR2 reads SVGAGI (reference sequence). The CDR3 loop spans 14 amino acids. Trimming cost V 7 bases and J 10 bases; bases outside gene matches: 13. CDR3 sequence reads: CASTPSGTGIVAFF. In DNA, the CDR3 is TGTGCCAGCACTCCATCCGGGACAGGGATTGTAGCTTTCTTT.

The V gene is TRBV10-2, the J gene TRBJ2-3, with TRBD2 identical over 9 bases. The germline V gene has CDR1 WSHSY and CDR2 SAAADI. This CDR3 comprises 15 residues. After removal of 5 bases from V and 5 bases from J, the junction contained 8 bases not matched to a gene. CDR3 in amino acids: CASSSRSGGKDTQYF. The CDR3 nucleotides read TGCGCCAGCAGTTCTCGCAGCGGGGGGAAAGATACGCAGTATTTT.

This chain links TRBV27 with TRBJ2-1; 9 nucleotides agree with TRBD2. Germline lookup yields CDR1 MNHEY and CDR2 SMNVEV (reference sequence). The CDR3 totals 13 residues. The trim removed 2 bases at V and 12 bases at J, leaving 5 bases unmatched. CDR3 amino acids: CASSLSGGSGQFF. CDR3 nucleotides: TGTGCCAGCAGTTTAAGCGGGGGGTCGGGGCAGTTCTTC.

The rearrangement uses TRBV5-1 and TRBJ2-2; TRBD2 matches 8 bases. Trimming cost V 3 bases and J 9 bases; bases outside gene matches: 10. The CDR3 covers 15 residues. From germline, CDR1 is SGHRS and CDR2 YFSETQ. CDR3 sequence (DNA): TGCGCCAGCAGCTCGTGGCGGGAGGAGGGTCGGGAGCTGTTTTTT. Amino acid sequence: CASSSWREEGRELFF.

This chain connects TRBV6-1 to TRBJ1-4; 7 bases fit TRBD1. Germline assignment: CDR1 MNHNS and CDR2 SASEGT. V shed 2 bases and J 5 bases; nucleotides not matched to a gene: 8. The CDR3 has 16 amino acids. CDR3 sequence reads: CASSEPSTGLNEKLFF. The CDR3 region has the DNA TGTGCCAGCAGTGAACCCTCGACAGGGCTAAATGAAAAACTGTTTTTT.

The chain employs TRBV11-1 and TRBJ1-1; D might be TRBD1 (6 bases). The V end lost 5 bases, the J end lost 6 bases, and 13 bases lay between the germline ends. The CDR3 contains 13 residues. Germline V gene data show CDR1 as SGHAT and CDR2 as FQDESV (reference sequence). For the CDR3, the DNA is TGTGCCAGCAGCCTGCTGGGGGCTTCTGAAGCTTTCTTT. Amino acid sequence: CASSLLGASEAFF.

The rearrangement uses TRBV30 and TRBJ1-5; D may be TRBD1 (5 bases). The CDR3 is 14 amino acids. V lost 2 bases and J lost 5, with 13 bases in between. CDR1 and CDR2 from the germline V gene are GTSNPN and SVGIG (reference sequence). The CDR3 loop is CAWSLATGDQPQHF. The DNA of the CDR3 is TGTGCCTGGAGTCTGGCCACGGGGGATCAGCCCCAGCATTTT.

J is TRBJ2-1 and V is TRBV7-9; maybe TRBD1 (6 bases). This CDR3 is 16 amino acids long. Trimming removed 5 bases from V and 4 bases from J, with 18 bases in between. CDR1 is SEHNR, CDR2 FQNEAQ, per germline (reference sequence). CDR3: CASSATTGYRYNEQFF. The CDR3 DNA sequence: TGTGCCAGCAGCGCGACAACAGGGTATAGATACAATGAGCAGTTCTTC. The variable domain in full, with the rest retrieved from reference TRBV7-9 and TRBJ2-1, is DTGVSQNPRHKITKRGQNVTFRCDPISEHNRLYWYRQTLGQGPEFLTYFQNEAQLEKSRLLSDRFSAERPKGSFSTLEIQRTEQGDSAMYLCASSATTGYRYNEQFFGPGTRLTVL.

The chain uses TRBV7-8 and TRBJ2-6; no clear D gene. Trimming took 1 base from V and 0 from J, leaving 7 bases between them. The CDR3 has 16 amino acids. Germline CDR1 and CDR2: SGHVS and FQNEAQ. Here the CDR3 reads CASSLVGSSGANVLTF. The CDR3, as DNA: TGTGCCAGCAGCTTAGTAGGCAGCTCTGGGGCCAACGTCCTGACTTTC.

The chain links TRBV21-1 to TRBJ2-2; the D call in the table, TRBD2, was not verified against the DNA. TRBV21-1 has pseudogene status. This CDR3 contains 20 residues. DNA for the CDR3: TGTGCCAGCAGCAAATTTCCCCCCTCTTCAGCGGGGGGGCTTAGCGGGGAGCTGTTTTTT. This encodes CASSKFPPSSAGGLSGELFF.

The chain employs TRBV18 and TRBJ2-3; D gene unclear. The CDR3 is 15 residues long. From germline, CDR1 is KGHSH and CDR2 LQKENI. Trimming removed 3 bases at V and 0 bases at J, with 10 bases between. The CDR3 coding sequence is TGTGCCAGCTCACCTCCTTTTTCTAGCACAGATACGCAGTATTTT. Protein sequence: CASSPPFSSTDTQYF.

This clone was observed a single time. The chain carries TRBV19 and TRBJ2-5; 15 bases are shared with TRBD2. V shed 5 bases and J 3 bases; nucleotides not matched to a gene: 4. Germline CDR1 LNHDA, CDR2 SQIVND (reference sequence). The CDR3 has 16 amino acids. CDR3 bases: TGTGCCAGTAGTCGGACTAGCGGGGGGGCAAAAGAGACCCAGTACTTC. It specifies CASSRTSGGAKETQYF.

The chain carries TRBV5-1 and TRBJ2-3; D may be TRBD1 or TRBD2 (5 bases each). The germline V gene encodes CDR1 SGHRS and CDR2 YFSETQ. Deletions cut 4 bases from V and 6 bases from J, with 15 bases between. The CDR3 length is 14 residues. The CDR3 bases are TGCGCCAGCAGCCGACTAAAGGGGAAGGATACGCAGTATTTT. Translated, it gives CASSRLKGKDTQYF.

V gene TRBV5-4 combines with J gene TRBJ2-5, with 10 bases lining up with TRBD2. The CDR3 loop spans 14 amino acids. Per germline, CDR1 SGHNT and CDR2 YYREEE (reference sequence). Trimming at V came to 2 bases and at J to 5 bases, leaving 3 bases not matched to a gene. The CDR3 region is CASSFGAGGETQYF. The CDR3, as DNA: TGTGCCAGCAGCTTCGGAGCGGGGGGGGAGACCCAGTACTTC.

The J gene is TRBJ2-7, the V gene TRBV7-9, with D perhaps TRBD2 (6 bases). Per the germline V gene, CDR1 is SEHNR and CDR2 is FQNEAQ (reference sequence). V gave up 5 bases and J gave up 7 bases, with 24 bases separating them. The CDR3 runs to 16 residues. The CDR3 DNA is TGTGCCAGCAGCCTCCCCGGATCCAGGTGGGGGGAAGAGCAGTACTTC. It codes for CASSLPGSRWGEEQYF. Complete variable domain (other parts from reference TRBV7-9 and TRBJ2-7): DTGVSQNPRHKITKRGQNVTFRCDPISEHNRLYWYRQTLGQGPEFLTYFQNEAQLEKSRLLSDRFSAERPKGSFSTLEIQRTEQGDSAMYLCASSLPGSRWGEEQYFGPGTRLTVT.

The gene calls are TRBV9 and TRBJ1-3; D is possibly TRBD1 (5 bases). CDR1 and CDR2 from the germline V gene are SGDLS and YYNGEE. This CDR3 spans 14 amino acids. V gave up 0 bases and J gave up 4 bases, with 8 bases separating them. The CDR3 nucleotides are TGTGCCAGCAGCGTAGCTGGGGGAGGAAACACCATATATTTT. Translated: CASSVAGGGNTIYF.

The rearrangement links TRBV25-1 to TRBJ2-7, with TRBD2 matching over 10 bases. This CDR3 comprises 15 residues. The junction had 8 bases not matched to a gene; V was cut back by 6 bases and J by 3 bases. Germline V lookup: CDR1 MGHDK, CDR2 SYGVNS. The CDR3: CASSFGVAGGYEQYF. In DNA form, the CDR3 reads TGTGCCAGCAGCTTCGGGGTAGCGGGGGGCTACGAGCAGTACTTC.

The CDR3 DNA is TGCGCCAGCGGCGGGTGGTCGCTCTCTGGAAACACCATATATTTT. This gives the protein CASGGWSLSGNTIYF. V is TRBV4-1 and J is TRBJ1-3; D gene ambiguous. CDR3 size: 15 residues. Germline V CDR1 and CDR2: MGHRA, YSYEKL. The V and J ends lost 8 bases and 0 bases respectively, with 14 bases between them.

The sample holds one count of this clone. The DNA of the CDR3 is TGCGCCAGCAGCTTGTCTAGCGGATACAATGAGCAGTTCTTC. Translated, it gives CASSLSSGYNEQFF. The J gene is TRBJ2-1, the V gene TRBV5-1; the match to TRBD2 covers 7 bases. The CDR3 has 14 amino acids. With V trimmed by 1 base and J by 4 bases, 2 bases remained unmatched. From germline, CDR1 is SGHRS and CDR2 YFSETQ.

The V gene is TRBV7-6, the J gene TRBJ2-3; 7 bases are a match to TRBD2. Germline V gene lookup returns CDR1 SGHVS and CDR2 FNYEAQ. This CDR3 has 14 residues. After removal of 2 bases from V and 1 base from J, the junction contained 0 bases not matched to a gene. Written as DNA, the CDR3 is TGTGCCAGCAGCTTACGGGGGGGCACAGATACGCAGTATTTT. Protein: CASSLRGGTDTQYF.